The 30 T cell receptor beta chains below all came from one sample that was sequenced in a study of tumor-infiltrating lymphocytes in primary liver carcinoma. The study co-extracted DNA and RNA from 20-30 mg of unsorted bulk tissue. TCR beta cDNA was reverse-transcribed from roughly 520 ng of total RNA. The reaction used a constant-region primer and ProtoScript II reverse transcriptase. Construction of TCR beta libraries relied on three successive nested multiplex PCR rounds employing slightly modified ARM-PCR. TRBV1-TRBV30 forward primers and a C-beta reverse primer were used in the first two PCR rounds, which each ran for 9 to 10 cycles. TCRdb independently ran MiXCR on the multiplex PCR reads; one entry per CDR3 protein. Among tens of thousands of distinct CDR3 sequences listed, roughly 75% were seen once. Sequencing input: tumor-adjacent normal liver tissue. The receptors come from a man aged 35 to 55 with primary liver carcinoma and hepatitis B virus infection.

Points on this clonotype: Here the CDR3 omits its conserved ending phenylalanine or tryptophan, so a read error is the likely source. The genes are TRBV10-3 and TRBJ2-1, with unresolved D. The germline CDR1 and CDR2 sequences are ENHRY and SYGVKD. CDR3 length: 13 residues. CDR3: CVISRIGDNEQFL. CDR3 nucleotides: TGTGTCATCAGCCGAATAGGAGACAATGAGCAGTTCTTA.

For this clonotype: The junction does not match germline at one end; this may be a read error. The chain carries TRBV12-3 or TRBV12-4 and TRBJ2-7; 10 positions match TRBD2. CDR3 size: 15 residues. CDR3 nucleotides: TGTGCCAGCAGTTTAGGACTAGCGGGTGGGCACGATCAGTACTTC. As protein: CASSLGLAGGHDQYF.

This clonotype showed up just a few times. The J gene is TRBJ2-5, the V gene TRBV28; TRBD1 is a possible D gene (6 bases). This CDR3 is built from 16 residues. V shed 6 bases and J shed 3 bases, with 20 bases lying between them. Germline CDR1 is MDHEN and CDR2 is SYDVKM. The CDR3 nucleotides are TGTGCCAGCAGGCAGGGGCCAGTGAGGGGGAAAGAGACCCAGTACTTC. Translation: CASRQGPVRGKETQYF.

Of note for this clonotype: This may be a read error, as it is one base from a much larger clone. J is TRBJ2-5 and V is TRBV24-1; no firm D call. CDR3 length: 14 residues. Germline values: CDR1 KGHDR, CDR2 SFDVKD. This CDR3 reads CATSDPNPGETQHF. CDR3 in DNA: TGTGCCACCAGTGATCCTAATCCTGGAGAGACCCAGCACTTC.

On this clonotype itself: At one of its ends the junction is not consistent with the germline gene, which may arise from a read error. The rearrangement links TRBV11-2 to TRBJ2-5; a weak D match, TRBD2 (5 bases). This CDR3 spans 16 amino acids. Germline V lookup: CDR1 SGHAT, CDR2 FQNNGV. CDR3: CASSFESGMSMETQHF. The CDR3 bases are TGTGCCAGCAGCTTTGAATCCGGGATGTCGATGGAGACCCAGCACTTC. Full variable domain (remainder filled in from reference TRBV11-2 and TRBJ2-5): EAGVAQSPRYKIIEKRQSVAFWCNPISGHATLYWYQQILGQGPKLLIQFQNNGVVDDSQLPKDRFSAERLKGVDSTLKIQPAKLEDSAVYLCASSFESGMSMETQHFGPGTRLLVL.

Judged by abundance, this clonotype is medium-sized. V gene TRBV4-1 combines with J gene TRBJ2-3; TRBD1 matches 12 bases. Germline CDR1 reads MGHRA; CDR2 reads YSYEKL. The CDR3 consists of 15 residues. J lost 6 bases, V lost 2 bases, and 3 bases had no gene match. The CDR3 region has the DNA TGCGCCAGCAGCCAATCGGGACAGGGGGCCGATACGCAGTATTTT. It codes for CASSQSGQGADTQYF.

Details on this clonotype: Germline is not matched at one junction end, which may reflect a read error. The V and J genes are TRBV7-9 and TRBJ2-5; 12 nucleotides agree with TRBD2. This CDR3 region has 18 residues. Germline V lookup: CDR1 SEHNR, CDR2 FQNEAQ (reference sequence). The CDR3 here is CASSSVLAGGPAQETQHF. CDR3 nucleotides: TGTGCCAGCAGCTCAGTTCTAGCGGGAGGGCCGGCCCAAGAGACCCAGCACTTC.

This clonotype was picked up many times. The chain carries TRBV14 and TRBJ2-1, with a weak D call TRBD2 (5 bases). In germline, CDR1 is SGHDN, CDR2 FVKESK. The V gene lost 3 bases and the J gene lost 9 bases, with 12 bases spanning the gap. CDR3 length equals 13 residues. The CDR3 nucleotides read TGTGCCAGCAGCCAGGAGAGGGTGAGTGAGCAGTTCTTC. Protein: CASSQERVSEQFF.

This clonotype has just a few counts. The rearrangement uses TRBV6-1 and TRBJ2-1; TRBD2 agrees at 9 bases. Per the germline V gene, CDR1 is MNHNS and CDR2 is SASEGT. V trimming: 1 base; J trimming: 12 bases; junction bases outside the gene matches: 10. The CDR3 sequence is 15 residues long. The CDR3 loop is CASSEEAGGCSVQFF. The CDR3 region has the DNA TGTGCCAGCAGTGAAGAAGCGGGAGGATGCAGTGTGCAGTTCTTC.

For this clonotype: No conserved phenylalanine or tryptophan ends this CDR3, so it is likely a read error. The chain is built from TRBV6-2 or TRBV6-3 and TRBJ2-7; unclear D gene. CDR1 is MNHEY, CDR2 SVGEGT, per germline. Deletions cut 0 bases from V and 3 bases from J, with 9 bases between. This CDR3 comprises 14 residues. The CDR3 is CASSYSGNYYEQYS. Written as DNA, the CDR3 is TGTGCCAGCAGTTACTCCGGCAACTACTACGAGCAGTACTCC.

Details on this clonotype: Without the conserved terminal phenylalanine or tryptophan, this CDR3 likely stems from a read error. The rearrangement joins TRBV6-5 to TRBJ2-5, with no clear D. With 6 bases removed from V and 0 bases from J, the gap between germline ends came to 8 bases. From germline, CDR1 is MNHEY and CDR2 SVGAGI. CDR3 length: 13 amino acids. CDR3 sequence reads: CASRYSNQETQYS. CDR3 coding DNA: TGTGCCAGCAGATACAGTAACCAAGAGACCCAGTACTCC.

This clonotype was picked up one time. This clone may be a read error of a much larger clone one base away. The chain combines TRBV6-2 or TRBV6-3 with TRBJ2-7; D perhaps matches TRBD2 (6 bases). In germline, CDR1 is MNHEY, CDR2 SVGEGT. The CDR3 extends over 14 amino acids. The CDR3: CVSGYSASVDEQYF. The DNA for the CDR3 is TGTGTCAGCGGTTACTCGGCTAGCGTGGACGAGCAGTACTTC.

The chain combines TRBV2 with TRBJ2-1; 10 bases are a match to TRBD2. The CDR3 runs 17 residues. Losses at the gene ends were 6 bases for V and 6 bases for J; bases not matched to a gene: 14. Germline lookup yields CDR1 SNHLY and CDR2 FYNNEI. The CDR3, as DNA: TGTGCCAGCAGGGTCACCAAACTAGCGGGGAATAGCAATGAGCAGTTCTTC. It specifies CASRVTKLAGNSNEQFF.

As to this clonotype: The junction differs from germline at one of its ends, possibly a read error. This chain uses TRBV6-2 or TRBV6-3 with TRBJ2-1; D is unresolved. Germline V gene lookup returns CDR1 MNHEY and CDR2 SVGEGT. The CDR3 is 15 residues long. DNA for the CDR3: TGTGCCAGCAGCTTACTCGACATGGGCTACAACGAGCAGTTCTTC. Translating it yields CASSLLDMGYNEQFF.

The table lists this clonotype with a count of one. The chain links TRBV5-6 to TRBJ2-7; D might be TRBD1 or TRBD2, each matching 5 bases. Germline lookup yields CDR1 SGHDT and CDR2 YYEEEE. The CDR3 is 14 amino acids. V lost 7 bases and J 7 bases, leaving 21 bases between the germline ends. The CDR3 DNA is TGTGCCAGCGGCCCGGGACCGGGTACGATTGAGCAGTACTTC. Its protein product is CASGPGPGTIEQYF. Drawing the rest from reference TRBV5-6 and TRBJ2-7, the complete variable domain is DAGVTQSPTHLIKTRGQQVTLRCSPKSGHDTVSWYQQALGQGPQFIFQYYEEEERQRGNFPDRFSGHQFPNYSSELNVNALLLGDSALYLCASGPGPGTIEQYFGPGTRLTVT.

In this sample, this clonotype turned up once. At one end, the junction sequence differs from germline, possibly due to a read error. CDR3 protein: CACSLRLVGVSSEIQYF. CDR3 nucleotide sequence: TGTGCCTGCAGCTTAAGACTAGTGGGTGTCTCGAGCGAGATCCAGTACTTC. V usage is TRBV11-2 and J usage is TRBJ2-5, with D possibly matching TRBD2 (6 bases). CDR3 size: 17 residues. Germline-derived CDR1 and CDR2 are SGHAT and FQNNGV.

With respect to this clonotype: Lacking the conserved final phenylalanine or tryptophan, this CDR3 likely reflects a read error. This sequence joins TRBV11-1 and TRBJ2-1; 8 positions agree with TRBD1. The germline V gene has CDR1 SGHAT and CDR2 FQDESV (reference sequence). CDR3 length: 16 amino acids. The CDR3 sequence: CASSLGQASSHNEQFL. DNA of the CDR3: TGTGCCAGCAGCTTGGGACAGGCCAGCTCCCACAATGAGCAGTTCTTA.

This clonotype appeared once. This CDR3 fails to terminate in the conserved phenylalanine or tryptophan, so it likely reflects a read error. The rearrangement links TRBV5-6 to TRBJ2-7, with unresolved D. Germline CDR1 reads SGHDT; CDR2 reads YYEEEE. The CDR3 contains 11 residues. This CDR3 reads CASSYTYKQYL. The CDR3 DNA is TGTGCCAGCAGTTACACCTACAAGCAGTACTTA.

The V gene is TRBV12-3 or TRBV12-4, the J gene TRBJ2-6, with D tentatively TRBD1 or TRBD2 (6 bases each). This CDR3 has 15 residues. The DNA for the CDR3 is TGTACAAGCATGGAGGGACACTCTGGGGCCAACGTCCTGACTTTC. Protein sequence: CTSMEGHSGANVLTF.

The chain recombines TRBV28 with TRBJ2-5, with TRBD1 matching over 8 bases. This CDR3 region has 14 residues. J lost 10 bases, V lost 7 bases, and 14 bases had no gene match. CDR1 is MDHEN, CDR2 SYDVKM, per germline. The CDR3 is CASTPDRVVGIQYF. Written as DNA, the CDR3 is TGTGCCAGCACGCCGGACAGGGTGGTAGGGATCCAGTACTTC.

This clonotype was seen at least ten times. The gene calls are TRBV7-9 and TRBJ1-1; 7 positions match TRBD1. CDR1 is SEHNR and CDR2 is FQNEAQ in the germline V gene (reference sequence). The junction had 4 bases not matched to a gene; V was cut back by 4 bases and J by 2 bases. CDR3 length: 14 residues. CDR3 protein: CASSYGQENTEAFF. CDR3 sequence (DNA): TGTGCCAGCAGCTACGGACAGGAAAACACTGAAGCTTTCTTT.

A remark on this clonotype: The conserved phenylalanine or tryptophan normally closing the CDR3 is absent here, so this likely arose from a read error. This rearrangement joins TRBV7-9 to TRBJ1-1, with D uncertain. Germline CDR1 reads SEHNR; CDR2 reads FQNEAQ (reference sequence). The CDR3 extends over 13 amino acids. CDR3 sequence reads: CASNLSANTEAFS. The CDR3 region has the DNA TGTGCCAGCAACTTATCCGCGAACACTGAAGCTTTCTCT.

Sample share makes this clonotype medium-sized. The DNA for the CDR3 is TGTGCCAGCAGCTTAGGGCCGGGCGTCGAGCAGTTCTTC. It yields the protein CASSLGPGVEQFF. The J gene is TRBJ2-1, the V gene TRBV11-2; D is uncertain. Trimming took 1 base from V and 10 from J, leaving 11 bases between them. This CDR3 has 13 residues. Germline V lookup: CDR1 SGHAT, CDR2 FQNNGV. Together with reference TRBV11-2 and TRBJ2-1, the CDR3 gives the full variable domain: EAGVAQSPRYKIIEKRQSVAFWCNPISGHATLYWYQQILGQGPKLLIQFQNNGVVDDSQLPKDRFSAERLKGVDSTLKIQPAKLEDSAVYLCASSLGPGVEQFFGPGTRLTVL.

This chain connects TRBV5-4 to TRBJ2-6; 7 nucleotides agree with TRBD1. CDR1 is SGHNT and CDR2 is YYREEE in the germline V gene (reference sequence). The CDR3 sequence is 17 residues long. Trimming at V came to 5 bases and at J to 0 bases, leaving 8 bases not matched to a gene. Written as DNA, the CDR3 is TGTGCCAGCAGTGGGGACAGTGTGGCCTCTGGGGCCAACGTCCTGACTTTC. It is translated as CASSGDSVASGANVLTF.

This clonotype was seen only a few times. The chain couples TRBV20-1 to TRBJ2-5; D unclear. Looked up from germline, CDR1 is DFQATT and CDR2 is SNEGSKA (reference sequence). The V end was cut by 3 bases, the J end by 5 bases, with 4 bases between. This CDR3 is 10 amino acids long. The DNA of the CDR3 is TGCAGTGCTAGCTCGGAGACCCAGTACTTC. This translates into CSASSETQYF.

CDR3 region: CASSSTMSGGYNKQFF. The CDR3 coding sequence is TGTGCCAGCAGCTCAACCATGAGCGGAGGTTACAATAAACAGTTCTTC. The rearrangement uses TRBV11-2 and TRBJ2-1; D perhaps matches TRBD2 (5 bases). The CDR3 runs 16 residues. V lost 4 bases to trimming and J lost 13 bases, with 26 bases between them. Germline CDR1 SGHAT, CDR2 FQNNGV.

This clonotype has more than one count but fewer than ten. A much larger clone lies a single base off, so this may be a read error. This chain uses TRBV28 with TRBJ2-7, with D hard to call. Deletions cut 5 bases from V and 1 base from J, with 15 bases between. The CDR3 has 15 residues. Germline V gene lookup returns CDR1 MDHEN and CDR2 SYDVKM. The CDR3 DNA reads TGTGCCAGCAGTGATAGCAGGCCTAAATCCTACGAGCAGTACTTC. It specifies CASSDSRPKSYEQYF.

Comments on this clonotype: Since the CDR3 does not end with the conserved phenylalanine or tryptophan, this likely comes from a read error. J is TRBJ1-5 and V is TRBV6-2 or TRBV6-3; weak D call: TRBD1 (6 bases). Germline V gene data show CDR1 as MNHEY and CDR2 as SVGEGT. The CDR3 is 17 amino acids. V lost 5 bases to trimming and J lost 0 bases, with 17 bases between them. CDR3: CASSTGTTLHSNQPQHL. Here the CDR3 DNA reads TGTGCCAGCAGTACAGGGACTACACTCCATAGCAATCAGCCCCAGCATTTG.

With respect to this clonotype: A much larger clone differs from this one at a single base, so this may be a read error. The chain is built from TRBV2 and TRBJ1-3; 7 nucleotides line up with TRBD1. V shed 6 bases and J 0 bases; nucleotides not matched to a gene: 5. CDR3 length: 15 residues. Per germline, CDR1 SNHLY and CDR2 FYNNEI. CDR3 nucleotides: TGTGCCAGCAGCGAGACAGGGAGCTCTGGAAACACCATATATTTT. It yields the protein CASSETGSSGNTIYF. The full variable domain, its missing parts supplied by reference TRBV2 and TRBJ1-3, is EPEVTQTPSHQVTQMGQEVILRCVPISNHLYFYWYRQILGQKVEFLVSFYNNEISEKSEIFDDQFSVERPDGSNFTLKIRSTKLEDSAMYFCASSETGSSGNTIYFGEGSWLTVV.

The chain combines TRBV20-1 with TRBJ2-1; 8 bases match TRBD2. The CDR3 is made up of 16 amino acids. The V segment lost 1 base and the J segment 7 bases; nucleotides outside the gene matches: 12. Germline V lookup: CDR1 DFQATT, CDR2 SNEGSKA (reference sequence). The CDR3 bases are TGCAGTGCTAGAGGTCTCCGGGAGGGCCACACAAATGAGCAGTTCTTC. This codes for CSARGLREGHTNEQFF.